Described below is a single T cell receptor (beta chain) sequence and its context. This specimen comes from a study of blood T cell repertoires in COVID-19. Study-level background: Acute and convalescent COVID-19 samples came from the United States, Italy and Spain. Sources were T cells, B-cell-depleted T cells, or PBMCs; the material itself was cDNA or gDNA.

The CDR3 totals 18 residues. The V gene lost 0 bases and the J gene lost 4 bases, with 19 bases spanning the gap. Germline CDR1 is SGHRS and CDR2 is YFSETQ. Authors' analysis steps: Scientists estimated how many nucleated cells there were by amplifying reference gene primers. The assay was immunoSEQ multiplex PCR, and TCRdb's table has in-frame clones only and misses some. V and J calls and clone size are copied from that table; D and trimming were computed from the DNA. The data hold roughly 40,000 clones, with 70% to 90% observed a single time. The sequenced sample consisted of peripheral blood. This TCR derives from a man aged 45 to 65 in a cohort sampled during active COVID-19. The gene calls are TRBV5-1 and TRBJ1-4, with unresolved D. This chain's CDR3 is CASSLGRDSGRRNEKLFF. In nucleotides, the CDR3 is TGCGCCAGCAGCTTGGGCCGGGATTCCGGGAGACGTAATGAAAAACTGTTTTTT.